This TCR beta chain stems from a study of Graves' ophthalmopathy and Graves' hyperthyroidism. Study observations and caveats: Forecasting of ophthalmopathy progression by the model achieved approximately 70% sensitivity and approximately 72% specificity.

Germline lookup yields CDR1 GTSNPN and CDR2 SVGIG (reference sequence). V dropped 0 bases and J dropped 1; count of bases not matched to a gene: 2. This CDR3 has 14 amino acids. With respect to this clonotype: Its cognate antigen is unknown.

RNA transcripts provided the template for amplifying TCR beta CDR3 regions. HTBI primers were employed in first-round RT-PCR, then a second-round multiplex PCR followed. TCRdb used MiXCR to reprocess the multiplex PCR reads, holding one entry per CDR3 protein. The repertoire holds more than 300,000 distinct CDR3 sequences, 15% to 19% seen once, with about 7% in the top ten. The receptor was isolated from a woman between 18 and 29 years old with stable Graves' hyperthyroidism. The sequenced sample consisted of peripheral blood. This chain joins TRBV30 and TRBJ2-7; 8 positions agree with TRBD2. The CDR3 DNA is TGTGCCTGGAGTGTTCCGGGGGGGTCCTACGAGCAGTACTTC. It translates to CAWSVPGGSYEQYF. Looking up the rest from reference TRBV30 and TRBJ2-7 gives the full variable domain: SQTIHQWPATLVQPVGSPLSLECTVEGTSNPNLYWYRQAAGRGLQLLFYSVGIGQISSEVPQNLSASRPQDRQFILSSKKLLLSDSGFYLCAWSVPGGSYEQYFGPGTRLTVT.